These 32 T cell receptor beta chains were sequenced from one sample in a study of shared clonotypes between healthy human individuals. Only in-frame clones appear in the TCRdb table, and some are missing; sequencing was by immunoSEQ multiplex PCR. This repertoire shows roughly 490,000 clones, 70% to 80% found once; its top ten account for more than 10%. Source material: PBMCs. These receptors all come from a woman in her 40s in good health. Some clones in this sample may be carry-over from other donors' samples.

This clone was picked up a small number of times. This chain uses TRBV28 with TRBJ2-2; a possible D gene is TRBD1 (6 bases). This CDR3 has 12 amino acids. Germline V gene lookup returns CDR1 MDHEN and CDR2 SYDVKM. V was trimmed by 10 bases and J by 7 bases, leaving 13 bases between them. The DNA for the CDR3 is TGTGCCACCGATCAGGGGATCGGGGAGCTGTTTTTT. Translation gives CATDQGIGELFF.

The chain couples TRBV15 to TRBJ2-7; D might be TRBD2 (5 bases). With 0 bases removed from V and 7 bases from J, the gap between germline ends came to 13 bases. Germline CDR1 reads LNHNV; CDR2 reads YYDKDF (reference sequence). This CDR3 is 14 amino acids long. In nucleotides, the CDR3 is TGTGCCACCAGCAGAGATCTTGACCGGGGTGAGCAGTACTTC. It translates to CATSRDLDRGEQYF. Drawing the rest from reference TRBV15 and TRBJ2-7, the complete variable domain is DAMVIQNPRYQVTQFGKPVTLSCSQTLNHNVMYWYQQKSSQAPKLLFHYYDKDFNNEADTPDNFQSRRPNTSFCFLDIRSPGLGDTAMYLCATSRDLDRGEQYFGPGTRLTVT.

V gene TRBV28 combines with J gene TRBJ1-6, with D unclear. Germline lookup yields CDR1 MDHEN and CDR2 SYDVKM. The germline V and J ends were trimmed by 6 bases and 5 bases, with 5 bases remaining between them. The CDR3 has 12 residues. The DNA of the CDR3 is TGTGCCAGCAGCCTGAATAATTCACCCCTCCACTTT. This encodes CASSLNNSPLHF.

This clone was seen once. The V call is TRBV6-5, the J call TRBJ2-1, with TRBD1 identical over 8 bases. The CDR3 is made up of 16 amino acids. Germline V lookup: CDR1 MNHEY, CDR2 SVGAGI. V lost 3 bases to trimming and J lost 6 bases; unmatched junction nucleotides: 10. Here the CDR3 DNA reads TGTGCCAGCAGTTATCAGGAACCTGGACAGGGCAATGAGCAGTTCTTC. Amino acids: CASSYQEPGQGNEQFF.

This chain uses TRBV30 with TRBJ2-1; D unresolved. Trimming stripped 2 bases from V and 6 bases from J, with 11 bases between. The CDR3 is 13 amino acids. Germline CDR1 reads GTSNPN; CDR2 reads SVGIG (reference sequence). The chain's CDR3 is CAWSPAASNEQFF. The DNA for the CDR3 is TGTGCCTGGAGTCCGGCCGCGTCCAATGAGCAGTTCTTC.

The chain couples TRBV28 to TRBJ1-5, with no clear D. The V gene's germline CDR1 is MDHEN and CDR2 SYDVKM. The CDR3 loop spans 12 amino acids. V lost 2 bases, J lost 7 bases, and 6 bases lay in between. The CDR3 region has the DNA TGTGCCAGCAGTTTACCCGGCCAGCCCCAGCATTTT. Protein product: CASSLPGQPQHF. The full variable domain, with the rest looked up from reference TRBV28 and TRBJ1-5, is DVKVTQSSRYLVKRTGEKVFLECVQDMDHENMFWYRQDPGLGLRLIYFSYDVKMKEKGDIPEGYSVSREKKERFSLILESASTNQTSMYLCASSLPGQPQHFGDGTRLSIL.

The chain carries TRBV10-3 and TRBJ2-3; TRBD2 matches at 8 bases. The V and J ends lost 1 base and 1 base, in that order; junction bases with no gene match: 7. CDR3 length: 17 amino acids. CDR1 ENHRY and CDR2 SYGVKD come from the germline V gene. This CDR3 is CAISEYAGGGGTDTQYF. The CDR3 region has the DNA TGTGCCATCAGTGAGTATGCGGGGGGCGGTGGCACAGATACGCAGTATTTT.

This chain uses TRBV28 with TRBJ2-7; 10 bases align to TRBD2. Germline CDR1 and CDR2: MDHEN and SYDVKM. Germline trimming cut 6 bases from V and 3 bases from J; bases unmatched to any gene: 5. This CDR3 is built from 14 residues. This CDR3 is CASRLAGGFYEQYF. CDR3 bases: TGTGCCAGCAGATTAGCGGGAGGTTTCTACGAGCAGTACTTC.

V usage is TRBV7-8 and J usage is TRBJ2-1; 7 bases map to TRBD1. With 3 bases clipped from V and 6 bases from J, the junction kept 8 bases outside the gene matches. This CDR3 has 15 amino acids. Germline-derived CDR1 and CDR2 are SGHVS and FQNEAQ. CDR3 residues: CASSLHRGTSNEQFF. DNA of the CDR3: TGTGCCAGCAGCTTGCACAGGGGTACGTCCAATGAGCAGTTCTTC.

The chain combines TRBV19 with TRBJ1-4; tentatively, D is TRBD1 (5 bases). The germline CDR1 and CDR2 sequences are LNHDA and SQIVND (reference sequence). There are 15 residues in the CDR3. Trimming left V 1 base short and J 7 bases short, with 13 bases between. The CDR3 coding sequence is TGTGCCAGTAGTATAGTTTACAGGCGAATTGAAAAACTGTTTTTT. Amino acid sequence: CASSIVYRRIEKLFF. Using reference TRBV19 and TRBJ1-4 for the parts outside the CDR3, the full variable domain is DGGITQSPKYLFRKEGQNVTLSCEQNLNHDAMYWYRQDPGQGLRLIYYSQIVNDFQKGDIAEGYSVSREKKESFPLTVTSAQKNPTAFYLCASSIVYRRIEKLFFGSGTQLSVL.

This clone was counted once. Within the sample, other DNA sequences also encode this same CDR3. The chain has TRBV7-6 and TRBJ2-5; D ambiguous. The CDR3 contains 12 residues. Trimming cost V 2 bases and J 2 bases, with 3 bases left between them. The germline V gene has CDR1 SGHVS and CDR2 FNYEAQ. The CDR3 sequence: CASSLLQETQYF. In nucleotides, the CDR3 is TGTGCCAGCAGCTTACTACAAGAGACCCAGTACTTC.

The chain links TRBV7-9 to TRBJ1-2; D is unresolved. Trimming removed 2 bases from V and 8 bases from J, with 12 bases in between. Germline values: CDR1 SEHNR, CDR2 FQNEAQ (reference sequence). The CDR3 runs to 13 residues. The chain's CDR3 is CASSLWTVNGYTF. The CDR3 DNA reads as TGTGCCAGCAGCTTATGGACGGTTAACGGCTACACCTTC.

The chain combines TRBV19 with TRBJ2-2; 7 bases are shared with TRBD1. V shed 6 bases and J 0 bases; nucleotides not matched to a gene: 7. The V gene's germline CDR1 is LNHDA and CDR2 SQIVND (reference sequence). This CDR3 is built from 16 residues. The CDR3 region has the DNA TGTGCCAGTAGCACCGAGGACAGGCCGAACACCGGGGAGCTGTTTTTT. This codes for CASSTEDRPNTGELFF.

CDR3 protein: CASSFQASGDEQFF. The DNA for the CDR3 is TGTGCCAGCAGCTTTCAGGCTAGCGGGGATGAGCAGTTCTTC. The chain recombines TRBV7-9 with TRBJ2-1; 9 bases line up with TRBD2. Germline assignment: CDR1 SEHNR and CDR2 FQNEAQ (reference sequence). There are 14 residues in the CDR3. Trimming cost V 3 bases and J 8 bases; bases outside gene matches: 5.

This rearrangement joins TRBV2 to TRBJ2-3; perhaps TRBD2 as D (6 bases). The CDR3 runs 15 residues. Germline lookup yields CDR1 SNHLY and CDR2 FYNNEI. With 7 bases removed from V and 1 base from J, the gap between germline ends came to 15 bases. The CDR3, as DNA: TGTGCCAGCAATTTGGAGGGCTGGGGCACAGATACGCAGTATTTT. Encoded protein: CASNLEGWGTDTQYF.

This clone was counted a few times. The rearrangement joins TRBV28 to TRBJ2-3; TRBD1 matches at 7 bases. Germline V gene lookup returns CDR1 MDHEN and CDR2 SYDVKM. CDR3 length: 14 residues. Trimming removed 6 bases from V and 3 bases from J; junction bases left unmatched: 6. CDR3 sequence reads: CASRTGTDTDTQYF. DNA for the CDR3: TGTGCCAGCAGGACCGGGACAGATACAGATACGCAGTATTTT.

On this clone: Different DNA sequences within this sample yield the same CDR3. The genes are TRBV5-1 and TRBJ2-7; D might be TRBD2 (5 bases). With 0 bases removed from V and 3 bases from J, the gap between germline ends came to 7 bases. Germline values: CDR1 SGHRS, CDR2 YFSETQ. There are 13 residues in the CDR3. CDR3 coding DNA: TGCGCCAGCAGCTTGGATGGGAGCTACGAGCAGTACTTC. Protein sequence: CASSLDGSYEQYF.

V is TRBV30 and J is TRBJ2-5, with unresolved D. V was trimmed by 2 bases and J by 2 bases, leaving 9 bases between them. Germline V CDR1 and CDR2: GTSNPN, SVGIG (reference sequence). This CDR3 region has 13 residues. CDR3 nucleotides: TGTGCCTGGAGTATGGGATTACAAGAGACCCAGTACTTC. Its protein is CAWSMGLQETQYF.

In the case of this clone: A far larger clone lies a single base away; this is likely a read error. The chain couples TRBV30 to TRBJ2-5; unclear D gene. Germline assignment: CDR1 GTSNPN and CDR2 SVGIG (reference sequence). Trimming left V 2 bases short and J 5 bases short, with 12 bases between. The CDR3 extends over 13 amino acids. This CDR3 is CAWSHGSLETQYF. The CDR3 nucleotides are TGTGCCTGGAGTCACGGCAGTCTGGAGACCCAGTACTTC.

The chain employs TRBV2 and TRBJ2-3; 10 nucleotides match TRBD2. Germline values: CDR1 SNHLY, CDR2 FYNNEI. Trimming at V came to 9 bases and at J to 0 bases, leaving 3 bases not matched to a gene. This CDR3 region has 14 residues. CDR3 loop: CASLAGASTDTQYF. The CDR3 bases are TGTGCCAGTCTAGCGGGAGCTAGCACAGATACGCAGTATTTT. The whole variable domain, remainder taken from reference TRBV2 and TRBJ2-3, is EPEVTQTPSHQVTQMGQEVILRCVPISNHLYFYWYRQILGQKVEFLVSFYNNEISEKSEIFDDQFSVERPDGSNFTLKIRSTKLEDSAMYFCASLAGASTDTQYFGPGTRLTVL.

This chain uses TRBV5-4 with TRBJ2-2, with D possibly TRBD2 on 5 matching bases. Trimming removed 0 bases from V and 6 bases from J, with 9 bases in between. CDR1 is SGHNT, CDR2 YYREEE, per germline (reference sequence). The CDR3 is made up of 14 amino acids. In nucleotides, the CDR3 is TGTGCCAGCAGCTTGGGACTAACACCCGGGGAGCTGTTTTTT. This gives the protein CASSLGLTPGELFF.

The chain carries TRBV6-5 and TRBJ2-7; 7 bases map to TRBD2. J was trimmed by 4 bases and V by 7 bases; bases with no gene match: 7. From germline, CDR1 is MNHEY and CDR2 SVGAGI. This CDR3 has 13 residues. CDR3 loop: CASTPSGGYEQYF. The CDR3 DNA is TGTGCCAGCACTCCTAGCGGAGGTTACGAGCAGTACTTC.

The chain employs TRBV5-1 and TRBJ1-1; no clear D. Deletions cut 4 bases from V and 0 bases from J, with 16 bases between. The V gene's germline CDR1 is SGHRS and CDR2 YFSETQ. This CDR3 is 16 amino acids long. CDR3 in DNA: TGCGCCAGCAGCCCCGAACCGGAGGGAATGAACACTGAAGCTTTCTTT. Translating gives CASSPEPEGMNTEAFF.

The gene calls are TRBV18 and TRBJ1-2; D unclear. The CDR3 extends over 12 amino acids. V was trimmed by 6 bases and J by 3 bases, leaving 8 bases between them. CDR1 is KGHSH and CDR2 is LQKENI in the germline V gene. Here the CDR3 reads CASSSSDYGYTF. The DNA of the CDR3 is TGTGCCAGCTCTTCATCCGACTATGGCTACACCTTC. Combining the CDR3 with reference TRBV18 and TRBJ1-2 gives the whole variable domain NAGVMQNPRHLVRRRGQEARLRCSPMKGHSHVYWYRQLPEEGLKFMVYLQKENIIDESGMPKERFSAEFPKEGPSILRIQQVVRGDSAAYFCASSSSDYGYTFGSGTRLTVV.

J is TRBJ2-1 and V is TRBV5-6, with 8 bases matching TRBD2. Per the germline V gene, CDR1 is SGHDT and CDR2 is YYEEEE. Trimming at V came to 5 bases and at J to 3 bases, leaving 7 bases not matched to a gene. The CDR3 totals 15 residues. The CDR3 DNA is TGTGCCAGCAGTATCCGAGCGGGGGACTACAATGAGCAGTTCTTC. Amino acids: CASSIRAGDYNEQFF.

The V and J genes are TRBV5-1 and TRBJ1-2; maybe TRBD1 (5 bases). The germline V gene encodes CDR1 SGHRS and CDR2 YFSETQ. CDR3 length: 13 residues. V gave up 5 bases and J gave up 5 bases, with 13 bases separating them. CDR3 DNA sequence: TGCGCCAGCAGTCAAATTCGGGGGTATGGCTACACCTTC. Amino acid sequence: CASSQIRGYGYTF.

This clone was observed a few times. This sequence joins TRBV9 and TRBJ1-1, with a possible D match to TRBD1 (5 bases). The CDR3 covers 15 residues. In germline, CDR1 is SGDLS, CDR2 YYNGEE. The V gene lost 4 bases and the J gene lost 1 base, with 14 bases spanning the gap. The CDR3 region has the DNA TGTGCCAGCAGCACCAGGGTAGGGTCGAACACTGAAGCTTTCTTT. Protein: CASSTRVGSNTEAFF.

This chain connects TRBV12-5 to TRBJ2-7, with a weak D call TRBD1 (5 bases). V shed 7 bases and J shed 3 bases, with 13 bases lying between them. The CDR3 contains 13 residues. Germline CDR1 and CDR2: LGHNT and FRNRAP. CDR3 protein: CASALGRNYEQYF. The DNA for the CDR3 is TGTGCTAGTGCTCTGGGGCGGAACTACGAGCAGTACTTC. Supplemented by reference TRBV12-5 and TRBJ2-7, the full variable domain reads DARVTQTPRHKVTEMGQEVTMRCQPILGHNTVFWYRQTMMQGLELLAYFRNRAPLDDSGMPKDRFSAEMPDATLATLKIQPSEPRDSAVYFCASALGRNYEQYFGPGTRLTVT.

This clone was recorded only once. The chain has TRBV7-9 and TRBJ1-2, with D hard to call. V shed 3 bases and J shed 4 bases, with 9 bases lying between them. CDR1 and CDR2 from the germline V gene are SEHNR and FQNEAQ (reference sequence). The CDR3 contains 13 residues. CDR3 loop: CASSFSQLYGYTF. As DNA, the CDR3 is TGTGCCAGCAGCTTTAGTCAGCTCTATGGCTACACCTTC.

The chain combines TRBV30 with TRBJ1-6; 9 bases agree with TRBD1. With 4 bases clipped from V and 9 bases from J, the junction kept 7 bases outside the gene matches. The CDR3 extends over 14 amino acids. Germline CDR1 and CDR2: GTSNPN and SVGIG (reference sequence). The CDR3 DNA reads TGTGCCTGGATGCTGACAGGGGGGAGTTCACCCCTCCACTTT. This codes for CAWMLTGGSSPLHF.

Comment on this clone: This CDR3 is also generated by other DNA sequences in the sample. The chain is built from TRBV11-3 and TRBJ2-2; unclear D gene. Germline CDR1 and CDR2: SGHNT and YENEEA. The CDR3 sequence is 12 residues long. Trimming took off 2 bases at V and 6 bases at J, with 4 bases between the two ends. CDR3 amino acids: CASSLYSGELFF. For the CDR3, the DNA is TGTGCCAGCAGCTTATACTCCGGGGAGCTGTTTTTT.

The chain joins TRBV10-3 to TRBJ2-1; tentatively, D is TRBD2 (7 bases). The V end was cut by 5 bases, the J end by 7 bases, with 18 bases between. The CDR3 totals 15 residues. Germline V gene sequence: CDR1 ENHRY, CDR2 SYGVKD. The CDR3 DNA reads as TGTGCCATCAGTACCCGGACTAGGGGGGGTAATGAGCAGTTCTTC. It codes for CAISTRTRGGNEQFF.